This TCR beta chain originates from a study of T-cell reconstitution after alpha-beta-depleted transplantation in children. The study, taken as a whole, reports: Several hundred expanded graft clones reportedly gave rise to the alpha-beta T cells present about two months after transplant. It was newly produced T cells that mostly accounted for T-cell counts and diversity one year after transplant.

Germline V gives CDR1 DFQATT, CDR2 SNEGSKA (reference sequence). Trimming removed 1 base at V and 0 bases at J, with 16 bases between. The CDR3 has 17 amino acids. This clonotype showed up many times. Antigen unknown. Unique molecular identifiers were built into the TCRbeta library. MiXCR, run by TCRdb on the PCR reads, gives a single entry per CDR3 protein. The sample yields roughly 100,000 distinct CDR3 sequences, about 7.5% seen once. This chain joins TRBV20-1 and TRBJ2-1; TRBD1 is a possible D gene (5 bases). This TCR was recovered from a boy between 2 and 15 years old with acute lymphoblastic leukemia, due to receive a stem cell transplant. The sequencing here drew on PBMCs, taken before TCRalphabeta/CD19-depleted stem cell transplant. The CDR3 DNA reads TGCAGTGCTAGAGTAATCCCCCAGGGCCGCTCCTACAATGAGCAGTTCTTC. Encoded protein: CSARVIPQGRSYNEQFF.